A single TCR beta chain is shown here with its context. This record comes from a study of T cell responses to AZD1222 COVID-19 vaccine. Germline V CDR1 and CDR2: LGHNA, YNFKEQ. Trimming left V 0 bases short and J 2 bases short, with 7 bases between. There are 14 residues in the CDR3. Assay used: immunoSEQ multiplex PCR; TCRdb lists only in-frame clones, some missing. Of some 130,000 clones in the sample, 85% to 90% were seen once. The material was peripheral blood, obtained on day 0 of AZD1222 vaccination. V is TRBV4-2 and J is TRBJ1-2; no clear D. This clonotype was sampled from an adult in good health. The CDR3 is CASSQDTGNYGYTF. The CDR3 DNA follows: TGTGCCAGCAGCCAAGATACCGGAAACTATGGCTACACCTTC.